This T cell receptor (beta chain) was sequenced during a study of T cell responses to AZD1222 COVID-19 vaccine. Study-wide context: Combined were second doses at about 4 or about 12 weeks. Whole-study results and caveats: Among the donors, most were white British and more were female, and clonal diversity was possibly underestimated. Repertoire samples came only from after the peak T cell response.

The CDR3 sequence is 13 residues long. Between the trimmed V and J ends, which lost 3 bases and 4 bases, there was a span of 9 bases. Germline CDR1 reads KGHSH; CDR2 reads LQKENI. Details on this clone: The antigen is unknown.

Clones were read by immunoSEQ multiplex PCR, and TCRdb kept only the in-frame ones, dropping some. The sample contains around 100,000 clones, around nine tenths of which appear only once. The specimen comprised peripheral blood, sampled on day 0 of AZD1222 vaccination. The chain links TRBV18 to TRBJ2-5, with D perhaps matching TRBD1 or TRBD2 (5 bases each). The TCR was taken from an adult in good health. CDR3 amino acids: CASSPGRSETQYF. The CDR3 coding sequence is TGTGCCAGCTCACCGGGACGGTCAGAGACCCAGTACTTC.